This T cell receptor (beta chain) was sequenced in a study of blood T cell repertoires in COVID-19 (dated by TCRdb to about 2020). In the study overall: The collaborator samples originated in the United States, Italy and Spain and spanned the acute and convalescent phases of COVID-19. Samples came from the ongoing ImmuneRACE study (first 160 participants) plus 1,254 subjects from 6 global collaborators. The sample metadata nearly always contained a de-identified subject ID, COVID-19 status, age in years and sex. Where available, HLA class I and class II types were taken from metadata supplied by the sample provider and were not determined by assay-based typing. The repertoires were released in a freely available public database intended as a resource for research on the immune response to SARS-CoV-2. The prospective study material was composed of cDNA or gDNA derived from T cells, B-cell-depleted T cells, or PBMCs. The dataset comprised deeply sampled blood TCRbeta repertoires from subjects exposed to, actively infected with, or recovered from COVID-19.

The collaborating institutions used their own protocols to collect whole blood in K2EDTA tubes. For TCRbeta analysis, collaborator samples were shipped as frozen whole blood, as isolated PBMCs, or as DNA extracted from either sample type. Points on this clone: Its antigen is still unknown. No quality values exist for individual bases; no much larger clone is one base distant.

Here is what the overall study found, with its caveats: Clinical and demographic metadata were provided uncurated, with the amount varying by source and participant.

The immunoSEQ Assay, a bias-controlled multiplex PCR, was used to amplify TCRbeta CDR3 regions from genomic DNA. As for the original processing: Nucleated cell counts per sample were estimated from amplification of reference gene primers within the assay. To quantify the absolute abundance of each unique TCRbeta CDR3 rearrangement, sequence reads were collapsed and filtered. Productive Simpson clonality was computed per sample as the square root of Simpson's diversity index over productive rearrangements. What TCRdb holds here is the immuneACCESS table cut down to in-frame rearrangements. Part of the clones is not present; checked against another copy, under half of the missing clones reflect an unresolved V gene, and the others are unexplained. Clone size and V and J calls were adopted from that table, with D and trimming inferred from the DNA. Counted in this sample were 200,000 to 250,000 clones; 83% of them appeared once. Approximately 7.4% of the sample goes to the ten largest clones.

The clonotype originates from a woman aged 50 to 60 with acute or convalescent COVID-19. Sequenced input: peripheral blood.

The DNA sequence is given as TGTGCCACCAGCACCGGGACAGGCCATCAGCCCCAGCATTTT. Its translation reads: CATSTGTGHQPQHF. Rearrangement joined TRBV24-1 to TRBJ1-5; TRBD1 aligns with 8 central bases. Trimming accounts for 7 bases at V and 5 bases at J, while the number of junction bases matched to no gene is 6. The CDR3 covers 14 residues, taking in both the cysteine and the phenylalanine. Just the 42-base CDR3 DNA is kept, in frame starting at base 1. The germline V gene yields KGHDR for CDR1 and SFDVKD for CDR2.